Shown below are 7 T cell receptor beta chains from a single sample sequenced in a study of chemoradiotherapy in HPV16-positive cancers. Produced via immunoSEQ multiplex PCR; TCRdb's table is partial and in-frame only. The repertoire holds around 62,000 clones, with roughly 90% as singletons. The sample in question was blood, obtained from a patient who underwent chemoradiotherapy. The receptors stem from a human donor with HPV-associated anogenital cancer.

J is TRBJ2-7 and V is TRBV7-9, with D tentatively TRBD2 (6 bases). Germline values: CDR1 SEHNR, CDR2 FQNEAQ (reference sequence). The CDR3 length is 13 residues. The germline V and J ends were trimmed by 5 bases and 6 bases, with 14 bases remaining between them. The CDR3 loop is CASSARERPEQYF. CDR3 bases: TGTGCCAGCAGCGCCCGGGAGAGGCCCGAGCAGTACTTC. Together with reference TRBV7-9 and TRBJ2-7, the CDR3 gives the full variable domain: DTGVSQNPRHKITKRGQNVTFRCDPISEHNRLYWYRQTLGQGPEFLTYFQNEAQLEKSRLLSDRFSAERPKGSFSTLEIQRTEQGDSAMYLCASSARERPEQYFGPGTRLTVT.

The rearrangement joins TRBV4-1 to TRBJ1-1; D gene unclear. CDR3 length: 14 residues. Germline V lookup: CDR1 MGHRA, CDR2 YSYEKL. V dropped 0 bases and J dropped 3 bases, with 8 bases sitting between them. The CDR3 nucleotides read TGCGCCAGCAGCCAAGATATTGGGGACACTGAAGCTTTCTTT. Its translation: CASSQDIGDTEAFF.

This clone was recorded once. V is TRBV19 and J is TRBJ1-6; tentative D call: TRBD1 (5 bases). CDR1 is LNHDA, CDR2 SQIVND, per germline (reference sequence). The CDR3 is 15 residues long. The V and J ends lost 8 bases and 7 bases respectively, with 18 bases between them. The CDR3 loop reads CASGPSRVGNSPLHF. The CDR3 region has the DNA TGTGCCAGTGGCCCATCCAGGGTTGGGAATTCACCCCTCCACTTT. Full variable domain (remainder filled in from reference TRBV19 and TRBJ1-6): DGGITQSPKYLFRKEGQNVTLSCEQNLNHDAMYWYRQDPGQGLRLIYYSQIVNDFQKGDIAEGYSVSREKKESFPLTVTSAQKNPTAFYLCASGPSRVGNSPLHFGNGTRLTVT.

This clone was counted between two and nine times. The chain joins TRBV28 to TRBJ2-3; no firm D call. The CDR3 spans 13 residues. The germline V gene encodes CDR1 MDHEN and CDR2 SYDVKM. Trimming cost V 4 bases and J 5 bases, with 10 bases left between them. The CDR3 DNA reads as TGTGCCAGCAGTTACGAGCTGGAAGATACGCAGTATTTT. As protein: CASSYELEDTQYF. Complete variable domain (other parts from reference TRBV28 and TRBJ2-3): DVKVTQSSRYLVKRTGEKVFLECVQDMDHENMFWYRQDPGLGLRLIYFSYDVKMKEKGDIPEGYSVSREKKERFSLILESASTNQTSMYLCASSYELEDTQYFGPGTRLTVL.

The V and J genes are TRBV10-3 and TRBJ1-6; perhaps TRBD1 as D (6 bases). Trimming stripped 3 bases from V and 7 bases from J, with 10 bases between. Looked up from germline, CDR1 is ENHRY and CDR2 is SYGVKD. This CDR3 has 14 residues. The CDR3 sequence is CAISETGKNSPLHF. The CDR3 DNA is TGTGCCATCAGTGAAACAGGGAAAAATTCACCCCTCCACTTT.

This clone was detected only once. The chain couples TRBV28 to TRBJ1-5; D gene uncertain. V lost 6 bases, J lost 6 bases, and 9 bases lay in between. Per germline, CDR1 MDHEN and CDR2 SYDVKM. The CDR3 is made up of 12 amino acids. The CDR3 DNA sequence: TGTGCCAGCAGGAAGAACAGTCAGCCCCAGCATTTT. Translating it yields CASRKNSQPQHF.

V usage is TRBV13 and J usage is TRBJ2-4; tentatively, D is TRBD1 (5 bases). Trimming removed 5 bases at V and 3 bases at J, with 11 bases between. Germline V CDR1 and CDR2: PRHDT, FYEKMQ (reference sequence). The CDR3 sequence is 14 residues long. CDR3 protein: CASSGPQGKNIQYF. The CDR3 bases are TGTGCCAGCAGCGGTCCGCAGGGCAAAAACATTCAGTACTTC.